Following are 25 T cell receptor beta chains from one sample sequenced in a study of T cells in Graves' hyperthyroidism and ophthalmopathy. Authors of the study amplified TCR beta CDR3 regions from RNA transcripts. RT-PCR in the first round (using the HTBI primer set) targeted the TCR CDR3. TCRdb ran MiXCR on the multiplex PCR reads and lists one entry per CDR3 protein. The sample includes around 340,000 distinct CDR3 sequences, around 17% of them seen just once. Material for sequencing was blood. Every receptor here comes from a man under 40 with Graves' hyperthyroidism.

This clonotype was found many times. CDR3 nucleotide sequence: TGTGCCAGCAGTGACCCCTACCGGGACAGCTACGAGCAGTACTTC. Its protein product is CASSDPYRDSYEQYF. This rearrangement joins TRBV6-1 to TRBJ2-7; 7 positions match TRBD1. CDR3 length equals 15 residues. The junction had 8 bases not matched to a gene; V was cut back by 3 bases and J by 3 bases. Germline V gene sequence: CDR1 MNHNS, CDR2 SASEGT.

In this sample, this clonotype turned up a few times. This chain uses TRBV7-8 with TRBJ1-2; 10 bases align to TRBD1. The CDR3 totals 15 residues. V lost 5 bases, J lost 6 bases, and 9 bases stayed unmatched. CDR1 is SGHVS and CDR2 is FQNEAQ in the germline V gene. CDR3 sequence: CASSPPTGGEDGYTF. For the CDR3, the DNA is TGTGCCAGCAGCCCCCCGACAGGGGGCGAGGATGGCTACACCTTC.

As to this clonotype: A much larger clonotype is one base distant, so this may be a read error. The rearrangement uses TRBV3-1 and TRBJ1-3; D possibly corresponds to TRBD1 (5 bases). Germline assignment: CDR1 LGHDT and CDR2 YNNKEL (reference sequence). Trimming stripped 4 bases from V and 4 bases from J, with 8 bases between. This CDR3 comprises 13 residues. The CDR3: CASSRGIGNTIYF. The CDR3, as DNA: TGTGCCAGCAGCCGGGGGATCGGAAACACCATATATTTT.

This clonotype has ten or more counts. The chain uses TRBV11-2 and TRBJ2-7; D is perhaps TRBD1 (5 bases). The CDR3 covers 14 residues. CDR1 and CDR2 from the germline V gene are SGHAT and FQNNGV. Trimming cost V 1 base and J 5 bases, with 12 bases left between them. The DNA of the CDR3 is TGTGCCAGCAGCTTAGTGCCAGGGAAGGACGAGCAGTACTTC. This gives the protein CASSLVPGKDEQYF.

The rearrangement joins TRBV7-9 to TRBJ2-7, with D perhaps assigned TRBD1 or TRBD2 (5 bases each). Germline assignment: CDR1 SEHNR and CDR2 FQNEAQ (reference sequence). Between the trimmed V and J ends, which lost 5 bases and 3 bases, there was a span of 17 bases. The length of the CDR3 is 15 residues. CDR3 coding DNA: TGTGCCAGCAGCCCGGGGCCAGGGAGAGGCTACGAGCAGTACTTC. This sequence encodes CASSPGPGRGYEQYF.

This clonotype was observed many times. The V and J genes are TRBV12-3 or TRBV12-4 and TRBJ2-1; D remains ambiguous. Trimming left V 6 bases short and J 4 bases short, with 16 bases between. This CDR3 is built from 15 residues. CDR3 nucleotide sequence: TGTGCCAGCAGCCCTCAGCTCCCTTTGTACAATGAGCAGTTCTTC. As protein: CASSPQLPLYNEQFF.

Only a few counts were recorded for this clonotype. The CDR3 coding sequence is TGTGCCAGCAGCTTATCGGGGCTTTTACCCTACGAGCAGTACTTC. Its translation: CASSLSGLLPYEQYF. The chain has TRBV7-3 and TRBJ2-7; D could derive from TRBD1 or TRBD2 (5 bases each). The CDR3 runs to 15 residues. The V and J ends lost 2 bases and 2 bases respectively, with 13 bases between them. Germline-derived CDR1 and CDR2 are SGHTA and FQGTGA.

This clonotype has just one count. A much larger clone sits a single nucleotide away, making a read error possible. V and J are TRBV10-1 and TRBJ2-7; D uncertain. The CDR3 runs to 14 residues. Deletions cut 3 bases from V and 5 bases from J, with 14 bases between. The germline CDR1 and CDR2 sequences are WNHNN and SYGVQD (reference sequence). The CDR3 region has the DNA TGCGCCAGCAGTGATAGTTTCGAGCCGGACGAGCAGTACTTC. Residues: CASSDSFEPDEQYF.

This clonotype occurred many times. The rearrangement joins TRBV18 to TRBJ2-4; 10 nucleotides align to TRBD1. This CDR3 is built from 14 residues. V shed 2 bases, J shed 5 bases, and the junction held 0 bases outside the gene matches. Germline CDR1 KGHSH, CDR2 LQKENI. The CDR3 region is CASSPGTGENIQYF. CDR3 DNA sequence: TGTGCCAGCTCACCAGGGACAGGGGAAAACATTCAGTACTTC.

This clonotype was recorded at least ten times. The gene calls are TRBV6-2 or TRBV6-3 and TRBJ1-1; no firm D call. Trimming removed 2 bases at V and 1 base at J, with 8 bases between. The CDR3 spans 14 residues. The germline V gene has CDR1 MNHEY and CDR2 SVGEGT. CDR3 loop: CASSYGWPNTEAFF. The CDR3 DNA reads TGTGCCAGCAGTTACGGGTGGCCGAACACTGAAGCTTTCTTT.

The chain recombines TRBV15 with TRBJ1-3; no reliable D call. The germline CDR1 and CDR2 sequences are LNHNV and YYDKDF (reference sequence). Trimming left V 3 bases short and J 0 bases short, with 12 bases between. CDR3 length: 16 residues. The CDR3: CATSRLGPSSGNTIYF. CDR3 DNA sequence: TGTGCCACCAGCAGGCTTGGGCCGAGCTCTGGAAACACCATATATTTT.

This clonotype was detected a few times. The chain combines TRBV7-8 with TRBJ2-1; D possibly corresponds to TRBD2 (6 bases). V lost 1 base to trimming and J lost 3 bases, with 10 bases between them. The CDR3 spans 15 residues. Germline-derived CDR1 and CDR2 are SGHVS and FQNEAQ. The CDR3 DNA is TGTGCCAGCAGCTTAGGGGTTAGCGGCTACAATGAGCAGTTCTTC. Protein: CASSLGVSGYNEQFF. Full variable domain (remainder filled in from reference TRBV7-8 and TRBJ2-1): GAGVSQSPRYKVAKRGQDVALRCDPISGHVSLFWYQQALGQGPEFLTYFQNEAQLDKSGLPSDRFFAERPEGSVSTLKIQRTQQEDSAVYLCASSLGVSGYNEQFFGPGTRLTVL.

A remark on this clonotype: Germline is not matched at one junction end, which may reflect a read error. V gene TRBV10-3 combines with J gene TRBJ1-3; D ambiguous. Per germline, CDR1 ENHRY and CDR2 SYGVKD. The CDR3 has 14 amino acids. CDR3 in amino acids: CAISESTAGNTIYF. The CDR3 nucleotides read TGTGCCATCAGTGAGTCCACAGCTGGAAACACCATATACTTT.

This clonotype was counted only a few times. The chain recombines TRBV20-1 with TRBJ2-4, with TRBD2 as a possible D gene (5 bases). The CDR3 runs to 13 residues. CDR1 is DFQATT, CDR2 SNEGSKA, per germline (reference sequence). V lost 3 bases, J lost 12 bases, and 18 bases lay in between. The CDR3 region is CSARGNPSGPQYF. The CDR3 region has the DNA TGCAGTGCTAGGGGCAACCCGAGCGGACCTCAGTACTTC.

This clonotype was observed a handful of times. The chain joins TRBV7-3 to TRBJ2-1; TRBD2 matches 13 bases. The germline CDR1 and CDR2 sequences are SGHTA and FQGTGA. The ends lost 3 bases at V and 8 bases at J; junction bases unmatched: 4. This CDR3 region has 15 residues. The DNA for the CDR3 is TGTGCCAGCAGCTTCTTCGGACTAGCGGGAGATGAGCAGTTCTTC. The encoded protein is CASSFFGLAGDEQFF.

The V call is TRBV5-4, the J call TRBJ2-7, with D perhaps matching TRBD1 (5 bases). CDR1 is SGHNT, CDR2 YYREEE, per germline (reference sequence). This CDR3 has 14 residues. The V end was cut by 3 bases, the J end by 5 bases, with 15 bases between. The CDR3 spells CASSSSETVHEQYF. CDR3 nucleotide sequence: TGTGCCAGCAGCTCGTCCGAGACAGTCCACGAGCAGTACTTC. The whole variable domain, remainder taken from reference TRBV5-4 and TRBJ2-7, is ETGVTQSPTHLIKTRGQQVTLRCSSQSGHNTVSWYQQALGQGPQFIFQYYREEENGRGNFPPRFSGLQFPNYSSELNVNALELDDSALYLCASSSSETVHEQYFGPGTRLTVT.

Only a few counts were recorded for this clonotype. The junction and the germline gene differ at one end; a read error may be behind it. V usage is TRBV28 and J usage is TRBJ2-7, with 10 bases matching TRBD2. CDR1 is MDHEN, CDR2 SYDVKM, per germline. The CDR3 has 15 residues. The CDR3 loop is CASVIAGGSPYEQYF. CDR3 DNA sequence: TGTGCCAGTGTCATAGCGGGAGGTTCCCCCTACGAGCAATACTTC.

This clonotype was counted between two and nine times. CDR3 loop: CASSLNGVGNTEAFF. Here the CDR3 DNA reads TGCGCCAGCAGCTTGAATGGGGTGGGGAACACTGAAGCTTTCTTT. V and J are TRBV5-1 and TRBJ1-1; no clear D. Deletions cut 1 base from V and 1 base from J, with 11 bases between. The CDR3 is 15 amino acids. Germline V gene sequence: CDR1 SGHRS, CDR2 YFSETQ.

This chain links TRBV5-1 with TRBJ2-7; TRBD2 aligns across 7 bases. CDR3 size: 16 residues. With V trimmed by 3 bases and J by 3 bases, 12 bases remained unmatched. CDR1 is SGHRS and CDR2 is YFSETQ in the germline V gene. CDR3 sequence: CASSSSGAGGGYEQYF. The CDR3 DNA is TGCGCCAGCAGCTCGAGCGGGGCCGGGGGAGGCTACGAGCAGTACTTC.

The sample holds a few counts of this clonotype. V and J are TRBV5-8 and TRBJ1-6, with no clear D. The CDR3 consists of 15 residues. Trimming shortened V by 0 bases and J by 8 bases, and 12 bases separated the two germline ends. Per germline, CDR1 SGHTS and CDR2 YDEGEE. The CDR3 DNA reads as TGTGCCAGCAGCTTGGCCCACAACCCGGATTCACCCCTCCACTTT. This sequence encodes CASSLAHNPDSPLHF.

This clonotype was seen ten or more times. The J gene is TRBJ2-3, the V gene TRBV12-3 or TRBV12-4, with D tentatively TRBD1 or TRBD2 (5 bases each). V was trimmed by 2 bases and J by 4 bases, leaving 22 bases between them. The CDR3 runs to 18 residues. The CDR3 nucleotides are TGTGCCAGCAGTTTACCACTCTCCAAGGGACCCCGTTCAGATACGCAGTATTTT. Its protein is CASSLPLSKGPRSDTQYF.

The sample holds many counts of this clonotype. The chain combines TRBV7-2 with TRBJ1-5, with unresolved D. Trimming left V 5 bases short and J 1 base short, with 18 bases between. Germline V gives CDR1 SGHTA, CDR2 FQGNSA. The CDR3 length is 17 residues. In DNA form, the CDR3 reads TGTGCCAGCAGCCCCCGGGTGGCGGCATGGAGCAATCAGCCCCAGCATTTT. It is translated as CASSPRVAAWSNQPQHF. The whole variable domain, filled in from reference TRBV7-2 and TRBJ1-5, reads GAGVSQSPSNKVTEKGKDVELRCDPISGHTALYWYRQSLGQGLEFLIYFQGNSAPDKSGLPSDRFSAERTGGSVSTLTIQRTQQEDSAVYLCASSPRVAAWSNQPQHFGDGTRLSIL.

This clonotype was found a few times. This chain connects TRBV6-1 to TRBJ1-2; TRBD1 aligns across 8 bases. Trimming cost V 5 bases and J 7 bases; bases outside gene matches: 9. Germline loops: CDR1 MNHNS, CDR2 SASEGT. This CDR3 comprises 14 residues. The CDR3 bases are TGTGCCAGCAGTCCAGGGGGCCTCTTCGGTGGCTACACCTTC. Translating gives CASSPGGLFGGYTF.

This chain joins TRBV20-1 and TRBJ1-1, with D possibly being TRBD1 (5 bases). Germline V gene sequence: CDR1 DFQATT, CDR2 SNEGSKA (reference sequence). The ends were cut back, 5 bases at V and 0 bases at J, with 13 bases in the middle. This CDR3 has 14 amino acids. CDR3 in amino acids: CSALGPGLNTEAFF. In nucleotides, the CDR3 is TGCAGTGCTCTCGGGCCGGGGCTGAACACTGAAGCTTTCTTT.

In this sample, this clonotype turned up many times. The chain couples TRBV20-1 to TRBJ2-5; possibly TRBD2 for D (6 bases). The CDR3 spans 15 residues. Germline loops: CDR1 DFQATT, CDR2 SNEGSKA (reference sequence). V was clipped by 3 bases and J by 5 bases, with 19 bases between them. CDR3 in DNA: TGCAGTGCTAGCAAGCCGGGACTTCCTGGGGAGACCCAGTACTTC. It translates to CSASKPGLPGETQYF.